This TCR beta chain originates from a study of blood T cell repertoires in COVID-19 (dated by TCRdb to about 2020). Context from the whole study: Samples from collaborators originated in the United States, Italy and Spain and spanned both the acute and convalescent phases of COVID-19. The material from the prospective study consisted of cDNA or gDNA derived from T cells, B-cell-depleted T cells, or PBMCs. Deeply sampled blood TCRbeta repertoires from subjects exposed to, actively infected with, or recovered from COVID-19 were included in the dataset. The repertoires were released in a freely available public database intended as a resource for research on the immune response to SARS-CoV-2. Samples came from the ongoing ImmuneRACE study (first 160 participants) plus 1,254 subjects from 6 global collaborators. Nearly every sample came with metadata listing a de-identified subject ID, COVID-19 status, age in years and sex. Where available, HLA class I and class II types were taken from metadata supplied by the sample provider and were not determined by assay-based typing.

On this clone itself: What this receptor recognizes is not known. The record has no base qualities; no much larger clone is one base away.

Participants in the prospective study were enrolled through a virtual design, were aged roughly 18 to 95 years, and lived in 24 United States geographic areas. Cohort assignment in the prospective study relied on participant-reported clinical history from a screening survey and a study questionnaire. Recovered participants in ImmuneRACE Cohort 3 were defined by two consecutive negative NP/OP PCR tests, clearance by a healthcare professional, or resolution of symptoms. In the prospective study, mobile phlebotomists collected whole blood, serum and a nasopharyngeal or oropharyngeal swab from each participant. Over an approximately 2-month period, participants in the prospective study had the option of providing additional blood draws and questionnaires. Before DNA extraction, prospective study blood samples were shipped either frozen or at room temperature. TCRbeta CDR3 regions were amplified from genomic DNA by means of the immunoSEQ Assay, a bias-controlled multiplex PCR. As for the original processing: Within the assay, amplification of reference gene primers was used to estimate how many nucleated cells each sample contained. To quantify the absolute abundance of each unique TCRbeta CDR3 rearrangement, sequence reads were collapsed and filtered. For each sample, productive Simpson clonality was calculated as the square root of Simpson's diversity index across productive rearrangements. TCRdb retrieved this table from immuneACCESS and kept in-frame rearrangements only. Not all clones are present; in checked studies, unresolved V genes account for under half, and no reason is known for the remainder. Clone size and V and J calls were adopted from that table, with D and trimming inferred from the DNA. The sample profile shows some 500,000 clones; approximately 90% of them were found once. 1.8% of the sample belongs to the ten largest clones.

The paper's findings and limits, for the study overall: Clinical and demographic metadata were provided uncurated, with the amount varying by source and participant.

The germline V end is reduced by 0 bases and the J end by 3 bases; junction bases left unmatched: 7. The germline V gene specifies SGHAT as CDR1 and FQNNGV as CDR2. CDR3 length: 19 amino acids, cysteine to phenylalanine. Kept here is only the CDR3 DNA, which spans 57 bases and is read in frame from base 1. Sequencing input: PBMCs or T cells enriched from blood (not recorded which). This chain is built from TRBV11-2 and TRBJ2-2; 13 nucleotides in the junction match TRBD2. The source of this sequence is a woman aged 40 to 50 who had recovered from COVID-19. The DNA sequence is TGTGCCAGCAGCTTAGACTCGACTAGCGGGAGGACCTACACCGGGGAGCTGTTTTTT. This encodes CASSLDSTSGRTYTGELFF. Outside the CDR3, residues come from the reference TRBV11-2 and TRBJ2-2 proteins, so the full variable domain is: EAGVAQSPRYKIIEKRQSVAFWCNPISGHATLYWYQQILGQGPKLLIQFQNNGVVDDSQLPKDRFSAERLKGVDSTLKIQPAKLEDSAVYLCASSLDSTSGRTYTGELFFGEGSRLTVL.